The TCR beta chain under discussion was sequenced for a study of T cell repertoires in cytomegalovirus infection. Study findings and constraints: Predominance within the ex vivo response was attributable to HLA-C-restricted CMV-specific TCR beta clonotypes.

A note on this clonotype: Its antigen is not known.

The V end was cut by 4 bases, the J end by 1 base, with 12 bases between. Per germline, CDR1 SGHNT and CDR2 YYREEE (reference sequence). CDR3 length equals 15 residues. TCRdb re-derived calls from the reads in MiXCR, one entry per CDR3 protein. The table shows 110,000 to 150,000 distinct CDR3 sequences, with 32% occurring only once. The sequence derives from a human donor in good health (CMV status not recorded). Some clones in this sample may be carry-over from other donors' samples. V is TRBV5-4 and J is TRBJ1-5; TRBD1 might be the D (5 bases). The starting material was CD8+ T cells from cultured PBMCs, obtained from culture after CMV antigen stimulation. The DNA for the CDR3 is TGTGCCAGCAGCCCACGACCAGGGAGCAATCAGCCCCAGCATTTT. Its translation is CASSPRPGSNQPQHF.